This section outlines one T cell receptor (beta chain) sequence together with its context. These data come from a study of blood T cell repertoires in COVID-19. About the research overall: There were acute and convalescent COVID-19 samples, and they came from the United States, Italy and Spain. From T cells, B-cell-depleted T cells, or PBMCs came the material, which was cDNA or gDNA.

V lost 4 bases, J lost 2 bases, and 27 bases lay in between. Germline V gene lookup returns CDR1 LNHDA and CDR2 SQIVND (reference sequence). CDR3 length: 20 amino acids. In the study's own analysis: Amplification of reference gene primers was used by the study to estimate nucleated cell counts. Sequenced by immunoSEQ multiplex PCR; TCRdb stores in-frame clones only, minus some. Clone size and the V and J calls come from that table; the DNA yielded D and trimming. The repertoire includes under 100,000 clones, about nine tenths of them detected once, and approximately 3.6% sits in the top ten. The chain couples TRBV19 to TRBJ2-4, with D tentatively TRBD1 (6 bases). The sequenced sample was peripheral blood. The clonotype was recovered from a woman in her 70s with acute or convalescent COVID-19. The CDR3: CASSTRANPGTQQSKNIQYF. The CDR3, as DNA: TGTGCCAGTAGTACAAGGGCCAACCCCGGGACACAACAATCCAAAAACATTCAGTACTTC.